This T cell receptor (beta chain) comes out of a study of tumor and adjacent non-tumor tissue in lung cancer. This sample's RNA came from whole unsorted tissue. This clonotype was counted a few times. TCRbeta libraries were built with three rounds of nested PCR, modified from ARM-PCR. TCRdb ran MiXCR on the multiplex PCR reads and lists one entry per CDR3 protein. There are more than 85,000 distinct CDR3 sequences in the sample; approximately 82% occur only once, and 30% to 45% lies in the top ten. The receptor's source is a woman aged 55-69 years with non-small cell lung cancer. The sequenced sample was lung tumor tissue.

CDR3 loop: CASSRFGVYEQYF. The DNA of the CDR3 is TGTGCCAGCAGCCGATTCGGGGTCTACGAGCAGTACTTC. The chain employs TRBV12-3 or TRBV12-4 and TRBJ2-7, with a tentative D call TRBD2 (5 bases). The CDR3 consists of 13 residues. The ends were cut back, 6 bases at V and 3 bases at J, with 12 bases in the middle.